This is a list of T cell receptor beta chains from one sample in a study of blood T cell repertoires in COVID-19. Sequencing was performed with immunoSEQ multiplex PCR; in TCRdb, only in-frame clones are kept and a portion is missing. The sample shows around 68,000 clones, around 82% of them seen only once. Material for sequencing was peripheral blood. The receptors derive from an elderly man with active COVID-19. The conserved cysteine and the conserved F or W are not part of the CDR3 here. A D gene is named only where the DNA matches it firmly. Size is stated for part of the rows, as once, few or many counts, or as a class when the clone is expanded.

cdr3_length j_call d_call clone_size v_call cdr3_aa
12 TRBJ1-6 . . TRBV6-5 ASRRSRGDSPLH
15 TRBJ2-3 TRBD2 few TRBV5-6 ASSVRTSGRGTDTQY
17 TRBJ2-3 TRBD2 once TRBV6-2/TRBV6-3 ASSMGLAGAAAFANTQY
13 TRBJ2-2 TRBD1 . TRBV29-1 SVDQGTGGTGELF
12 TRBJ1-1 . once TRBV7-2 ASSLAYAARGAF
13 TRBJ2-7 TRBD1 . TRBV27 ASSATGTGPYEQY
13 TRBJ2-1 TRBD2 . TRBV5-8 ASSLELASYNEQF
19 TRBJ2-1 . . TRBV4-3 ASSRDPAGTTLGGTYNEQF
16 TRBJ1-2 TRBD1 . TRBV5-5 ASSPENRRGTGNYGYT
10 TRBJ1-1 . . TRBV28 ASQAGGTEAF
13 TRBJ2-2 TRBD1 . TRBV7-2 ASRPQTGDTGELF
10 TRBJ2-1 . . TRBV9 ASSVQAGEQF
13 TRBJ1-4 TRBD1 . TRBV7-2 ASSLANGQGEKLF
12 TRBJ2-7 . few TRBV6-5 ASSFTGGPYEQY
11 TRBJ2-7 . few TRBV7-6 ATITRGEYEQY
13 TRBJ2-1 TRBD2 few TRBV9 ASSHPSGSHNEQF
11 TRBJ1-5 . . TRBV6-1 ASSDNYNQPQH
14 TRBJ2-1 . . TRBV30 AWSAKDTGGNNEQF
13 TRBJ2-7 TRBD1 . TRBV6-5 ASSLQTGGSYEQY
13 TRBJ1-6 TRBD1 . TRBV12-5 ASGSLDRSNSPLH
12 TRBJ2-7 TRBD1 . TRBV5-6 ASSLLGQGNEQY
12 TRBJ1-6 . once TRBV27 ASRQGTYNSPLH
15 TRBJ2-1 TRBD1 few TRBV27 ASSRLGWTGGGNEQF
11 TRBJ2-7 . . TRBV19 ASRLNGGYEQY
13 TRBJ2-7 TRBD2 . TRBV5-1 ASRGLAGGRHEQY
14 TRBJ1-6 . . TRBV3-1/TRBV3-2 ASSQAHAGRGSPLH
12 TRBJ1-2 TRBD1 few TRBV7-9 ASRRSAGGDGYT
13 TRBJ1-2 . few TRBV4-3 ASSQAGIPNYGYT
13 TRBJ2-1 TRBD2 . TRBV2 ASSPTSGSYNEQF
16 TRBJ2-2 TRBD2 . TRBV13 ASSLRTSGGPNTGELF
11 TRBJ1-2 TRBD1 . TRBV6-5 ASSQQGMYGYT
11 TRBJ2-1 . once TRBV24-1 ATSDQSRAGQF
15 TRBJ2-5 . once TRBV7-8 ASNNIGLARSVETQY
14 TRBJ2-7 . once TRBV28 ASRRFSARVTHEQY
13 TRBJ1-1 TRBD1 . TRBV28 ASSPRQGAYTEAF
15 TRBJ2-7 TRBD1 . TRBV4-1 ASSRGGTGTLGGEQY
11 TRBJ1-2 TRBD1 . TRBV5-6 ASSLAWTGRYT
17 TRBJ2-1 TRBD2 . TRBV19 ASSRNNPGLAGPYNEQF
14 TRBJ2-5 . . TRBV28 ASRKTDSLSQETQY
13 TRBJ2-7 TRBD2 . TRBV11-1 ASSYSSGSSYEQY
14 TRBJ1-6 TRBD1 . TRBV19 ASSVRTGVENSPLH
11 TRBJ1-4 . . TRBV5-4 ASSLGSGDKLF
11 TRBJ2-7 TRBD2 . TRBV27 ASSRGGFLEQY
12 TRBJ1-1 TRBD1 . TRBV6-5 ASNPGQLNTEAF
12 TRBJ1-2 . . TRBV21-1 ASSIPGLRPPYT
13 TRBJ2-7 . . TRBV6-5 ASSQYRGGYYEQY
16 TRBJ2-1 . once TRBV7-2 ASSLARRGLISYNEQF
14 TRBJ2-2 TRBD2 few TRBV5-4 ASSLAGAGVGGELF
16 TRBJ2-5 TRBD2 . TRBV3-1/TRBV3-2 ASSQEISGGAVGETQY
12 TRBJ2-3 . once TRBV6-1 ASSETVSTDTQY